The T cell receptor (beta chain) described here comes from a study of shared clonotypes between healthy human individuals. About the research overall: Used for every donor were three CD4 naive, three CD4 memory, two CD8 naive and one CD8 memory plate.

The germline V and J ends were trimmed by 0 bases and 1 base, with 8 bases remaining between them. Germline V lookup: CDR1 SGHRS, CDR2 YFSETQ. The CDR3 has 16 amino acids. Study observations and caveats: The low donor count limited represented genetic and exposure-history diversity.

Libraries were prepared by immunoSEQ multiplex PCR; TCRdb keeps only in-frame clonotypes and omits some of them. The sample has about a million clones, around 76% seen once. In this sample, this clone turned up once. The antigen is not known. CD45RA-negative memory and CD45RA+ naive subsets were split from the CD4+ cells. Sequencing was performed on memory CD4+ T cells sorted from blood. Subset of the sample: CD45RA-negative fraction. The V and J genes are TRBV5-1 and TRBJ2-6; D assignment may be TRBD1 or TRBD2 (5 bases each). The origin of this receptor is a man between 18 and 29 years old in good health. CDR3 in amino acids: CASSLAGTSGANVLTF. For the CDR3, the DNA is TGCGCCAGCAGCTTGGCGGGGACGTCTGGGGCCAACGTCCTGACTTTC. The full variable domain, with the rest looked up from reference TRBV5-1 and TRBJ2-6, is KAGVTQTPRYLIKTRGQQVTLSCSPISGHRSVSWYQQTPGQGLQFLFEYFSETQRNKGNFPGRFSGRQFSNSRSEMNVSTLELGDSALYLCASSLAGTSGANVLTFGAGSRLTVL.